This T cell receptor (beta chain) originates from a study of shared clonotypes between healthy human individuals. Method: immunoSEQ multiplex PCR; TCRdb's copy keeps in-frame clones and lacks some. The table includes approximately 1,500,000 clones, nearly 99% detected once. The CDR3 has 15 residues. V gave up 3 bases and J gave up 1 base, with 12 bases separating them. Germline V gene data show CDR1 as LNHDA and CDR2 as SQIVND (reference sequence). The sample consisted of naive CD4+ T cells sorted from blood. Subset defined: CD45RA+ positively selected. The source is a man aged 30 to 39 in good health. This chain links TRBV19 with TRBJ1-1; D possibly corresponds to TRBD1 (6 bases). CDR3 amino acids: CASSMNRAANTEAFF. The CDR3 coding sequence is TGTGCCAGTAGTATGAACAGGGCAGCGAACACTGAAGCTTTCTTT.